The sequence of this TCR beta chain was determined in a study of graft-versus-host responses after intestinal transplantation. At the level of the study: Each transplant was multivisceral, liver-intestinal, or isolated intestinal. Study-wide findings and caveats: Patients with graft-donor T cell macrochimerism had high graft-versus-host to host-versus-graft clonal ratios in allografts.

This CDR3 is 14 amino acids long. Germline CDR1 is SEHNR and CDR2 is FQNEAQ (reference sequence). V was trimmed by 5 bases and J by 6 bases, leaving 13 bases between them. Regarding this clone: The antigen is unknown.

Libraries were prepared by immunoSEQ multiplex PCR; TCRdb keeps only in-frame clonotypes and omits some of them. The sample includes roughly 69,000 clones, over 90% of them seen just once. The source was unstimulated CD8+ T cells sorted from spleen or lymph node cells, collected before transplant. The sequence derives from a human donor who was the organ donor for an intestinal transplant. V is TRBV7-9 and J is TRBJ1-4; a possible D gene is TRBD1 (6 bases). CDR3 residues: CASSHGTRDEKLFF. The DNA of the CDR3 is TGTGCCAGCAGCCATGGGACACGGGATGAAAAACTGTTTTTT.